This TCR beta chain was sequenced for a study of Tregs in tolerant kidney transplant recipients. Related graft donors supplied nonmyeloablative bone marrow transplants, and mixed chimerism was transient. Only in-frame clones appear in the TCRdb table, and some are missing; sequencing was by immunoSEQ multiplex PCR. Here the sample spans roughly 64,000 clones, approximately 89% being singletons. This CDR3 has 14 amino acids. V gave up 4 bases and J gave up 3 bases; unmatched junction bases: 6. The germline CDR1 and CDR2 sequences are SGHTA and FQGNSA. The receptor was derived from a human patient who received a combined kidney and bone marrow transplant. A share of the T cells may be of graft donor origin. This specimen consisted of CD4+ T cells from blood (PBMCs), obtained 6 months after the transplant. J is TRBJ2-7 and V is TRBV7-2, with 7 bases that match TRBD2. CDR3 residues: CASSSREGRYEQYF. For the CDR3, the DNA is TGTGCCAGCAGCTCCAGGGAGGGCCGCTACGAGCAGTACTTC.